This T cell receptor (beta chain) was found in a study of cytomegalovirus exposure and HLA in healthy donors. Whole-study results and caveats: Beyond CMV serostatus, there was no information to go on about immune exposure. Within the data, a cluster of highly shared sequence variants was likely a sequencing artifact. Across all donors, roughly uniform sequencing depth was an assumption of the presence/absence analyses.

PCR involved 60 Vbeta and 13 Jbeta primers. Original data processing: The authors later counted about 80 million unique TCR beta chains, roughly 10 million of them shared. Only in-frame clones appear in the TCRdb table, and some are missing; sequencing was by immunoSEQ multiplex PCR. V and J calls plus clone size are reproduced from that table; the DNA served to infer D and trimming. In the table there are more than 95,000 clones, almost 80% of which are singletons. With 5 bases clipped from V and 0 bases from J, the junction kept 4 bases outside the gene matches. The CDR3 sequence is 16 residues long. Germline V lookup: CDR1 SGHVS, CDR2 FNYEAQ. As regards this clone: The antigen is not known.

This receptor was obtained from a man in his sixties in good health and CMV-seropositive. Material: PBMCs. This sequence joins TRBV7-6 and TRBJ2-2, with TRBD2 matching 9 bases. The CDR3 DNA follows: TGTGCCAGCAGCGCCAGCGGGGGGTCGAACACCGGGGAGCTGTTTTTT. Translated: CASSASGGSNTGELFF.